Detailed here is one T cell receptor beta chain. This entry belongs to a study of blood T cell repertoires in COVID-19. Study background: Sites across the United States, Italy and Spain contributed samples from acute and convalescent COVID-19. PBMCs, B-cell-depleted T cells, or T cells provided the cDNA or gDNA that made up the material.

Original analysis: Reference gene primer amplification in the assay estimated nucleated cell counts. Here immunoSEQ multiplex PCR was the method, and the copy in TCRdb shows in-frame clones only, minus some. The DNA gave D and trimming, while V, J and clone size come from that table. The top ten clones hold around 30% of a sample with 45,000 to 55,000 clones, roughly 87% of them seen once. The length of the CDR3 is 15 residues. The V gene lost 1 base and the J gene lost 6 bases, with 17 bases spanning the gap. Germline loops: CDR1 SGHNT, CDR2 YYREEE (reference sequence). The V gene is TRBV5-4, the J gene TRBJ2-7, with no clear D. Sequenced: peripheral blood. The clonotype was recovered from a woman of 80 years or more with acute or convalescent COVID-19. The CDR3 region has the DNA TGTGCCAGCAGCTTGCCCAGGCATTCTGGTTTCGAGCAGTACGTC. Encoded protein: CASSLPRHSGFEQYV.